This entry is about one T cell receptor (beta chain). Its antigen remains unidentified. The CDR3 extends over 15 amino acids. The V end lost 6 bases, the J end lost 0 bases, and 14 bases lay between the germline ends. CDR1 and CDR2 (germline): SGHAT, FQNNGV. This sample was included in a study of T cells in Graves' hyperthyroidism and ophthalmopathy. Amplification yielded TCR beta CDR3 regions, with RNA transcripts as the source. With the HTBI primer set, the TCR CDR3 went through a first round of RT-PCR. TCRdb ran MiXCR on the multiplex PCR reads and lists one entry per CDR3 protein. Among hundreds of thousands of distinct CDR3 sequences listed, 14% to 15% were seen once. The study, taken as a whole, reports: Clonotypes that were expanded in thyroid above 0.001 mostly appeared in blood too. Ophthalmopathy, as predicted by the model, came a median approximately 6.5 months after the prediction.

The cohort's ophthalmopathy patients, a group with duration under 3 months, had a Clinical Activity Score of at least 3 and a NOSPECS grade of at least 4. Diagnostic assessment was based on clinical symptoms, serum thyroxine and TRAb, thyroid ultrasound and orbital computed tomography. Sequenced: blood. This chain links TRBV11-2 with TRBJ1-2; possibly TRBD1 for D (5 bases). The receptor comes from a man aged 18 to 29 with Graves' ophthalmopathy. The CDR3 region has the DNA TGTGCCAGCAGTTGGGGCAGCGGATCTAACTATGGCTACACCTTC. Translation gives CASSWGSGSNYGYTF. Supplemented by reference TRBV11-2 and TRBJ1-2, the full variable domain reads EAGVAQSPRYKIIEKRQSVAFWCNPISGHATLYWYQQILGQGPKLLIQFQNNGVVDDSQLPKDRFSAERLKGVDSTLKIQPAKLEDSAVYLCASSWGSGSNYGYTFGSGTRLTVV.